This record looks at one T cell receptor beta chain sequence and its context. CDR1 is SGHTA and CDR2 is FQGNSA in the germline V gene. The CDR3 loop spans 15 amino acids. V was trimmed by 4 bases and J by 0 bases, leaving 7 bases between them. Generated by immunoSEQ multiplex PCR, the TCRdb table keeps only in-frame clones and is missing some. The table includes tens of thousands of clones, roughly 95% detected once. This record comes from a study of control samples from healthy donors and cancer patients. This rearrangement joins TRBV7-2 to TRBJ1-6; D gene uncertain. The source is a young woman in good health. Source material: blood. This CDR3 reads CASSSSSSYNSPLHF. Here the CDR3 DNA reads TGTGCCAGCAGCTCCAGTAGCTCCTATAATTCACCCCTCCACTTT.